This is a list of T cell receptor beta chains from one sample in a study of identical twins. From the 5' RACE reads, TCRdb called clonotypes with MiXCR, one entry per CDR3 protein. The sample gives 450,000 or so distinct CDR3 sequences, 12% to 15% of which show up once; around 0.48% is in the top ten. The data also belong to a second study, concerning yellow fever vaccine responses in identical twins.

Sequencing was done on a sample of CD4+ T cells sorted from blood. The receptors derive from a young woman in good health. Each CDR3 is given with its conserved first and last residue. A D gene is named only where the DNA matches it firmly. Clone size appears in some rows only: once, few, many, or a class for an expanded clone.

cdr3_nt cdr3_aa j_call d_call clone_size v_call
TGCAGTGCTTCTTCTGCAACTAATGAAAAACTGTTTTTT CSASSATNEKLFF TRBJ1-4 - - TRBV20-1
TGTGCCAGCAGTTTTTTAACTAGCGGTTACGAGCAGTACTTC CASSFLTSGYEQYF TRBJ2-7 TRBD2 few TRBV28
TGTGCCAGCAGCTTGGAAAGGAGATCTGGGGCCAACGTCCTGACTTTC CASSLERRSGANVLTF TRBJ2-6 - - TRBV5-8
TGCAGCGAAACAACCGTCTACGAGCAGTACTTC CSETTVYEQYF TRBJ2-7 - many TRBV29-1
TGTGCCAGCAGTTACTCGATCCGAGCAGCGAAGGGGGATAACTACGAGCAGTACTTC CASSYSIRAAKGDNYEQYF TRBJ2-7 - few TRBV6-5
TGCAGCGTGAGGACAGGGTATGCAGATACGCAGTATTTT CSVRTGYADTQYF TRBJ2-3 TRBD1 few TRBV29-1
TGCAGTGCGGACACCGGGACAGGGGGAAATACCAAAAACATTCAGTACTTC CSADTGTGGNTKNIQYF TRBJ2-4 TRBD1 - TRBV20-1
TGTGCCAGCAGCTTGGGAGGAGGGGGCACCGGGGAGCTGTTTTTT CASSLGGGGTGELFF TRBJ2-2 - few TRBV5-4
TGTGCCAGCAGTTTTAGGTCAGGGGGTAATGAGCAGTTCTTC CASSFRSGGNEQFF TRBJ2-1 TRBD1 few TRBV28
TGCAGTGCTAGTTTCGGGACTAGTGCTGAGCAGTTCTTC CSASFGTSAEQFF TRBJ2-1 TRBD2 - TRBV20-1
TGCGCCAGCAGCAACCCGACAGGTGACCGAAATCAGCCCCAGCATTTT CASSNPTGDRNQPQHF TRBJ1-5 - few TRBV10-2
TGTGCCTCCAGCCAAGGAATCACGGGGACTTTGAGCGATGAGCAGTTCTTC CASSQGITGTLSDEQFF TRBJ2-1 - - TRBV3-1
TGCAGTGCTAGAGATAGACTAGCGGGAGTCCGCTACGAGCAGTACTTC CSARDRLAGVRYEQYF TRBJ2-7 TRBD2 - TRBV20-1
TGTGCCACCAGCAGCTCCTTAAGCGGGAGAGGCACAGATACGCAGTATTTT CATSSSLSGRGTDTQYF TRBJ2-3 TRBD2 few TRBV15
TGTGCCAGCAGTTGGACAGGGGATAATTCACCCCTCCACTTT CASSWTGDNSPLHF TRBJ1-6 TRBD1 many TRBV27
TGCGCCAGCAGCTTTGAGGTCGGGGGAACGGGCTTTCAGTACTTC CASSFEVGGTGFQYF TRBJ2-4 - - TRBV5-1
TGTGCCAGCAGCTCTCGTGGTACTGAAGCTTTCTTT CASSSRGTEAFF TRBJ1-1 - - TRBV7-9
TGCAGTGCTAGAGATATGAGGACAGGACGCTACGAGCAGTACTTC CSARDMRTGRYEQYF TRBJ2-7 TRBD1 once TRBV20-1
TGCGCCAGCAGCTTGGGACCCCGGAGCTCTGGAAACACCATATATTTT CASSLGPRSSGNTIYF TRBJ1-3 - - TRBV5-1
TGTGCCAGCAGTTCCGGGGATCTGGGGCAAGAGACCCAGTACTTC CASSSGDLGQETQYF TRBJ2-5 - many TRBV12-3/TRBV12-4
TGTGCCAGCAGTTTGTCAGGGAATGGCTACACCTTC CASSLSGNGYTF TRBJ1-2 - - TRBV28
TGTGCCAGCAGGCGGGGACAGGGTGATGAGCAGTTCTTC CASRRGQGDEQFF TRBJ2-1 TRBD1 few TRBV6-6
TGCAGTGCTAGAGCCGGGACAGAGCAGTACTTC CSARAGTEQYF TRBJ2-7 - many TRBV20-1
TGTGCCAGCATAAAGAACAGGGGGGAAGAGACCCAGTACTTC CASIKNRGEETQYF TRBJ2-5 TRBD1 - TRBV6-1
TGTGCCATCAGTGAGGGCGCGGGGGGATCACCCCTCCACTTT CAISEGAGGSPLHF TRBJ1-6 - - TRBV10-3
TGCGCCAGCAGCCCTAGATGGGAAGCAGGCAGCTCTGGAAACACCATATATTTT CASSPRWEAGSSGNTIYF TRBJ1-3 - few TRBV4-1
TGTGCCAGCAGCTTAGGTAGATCAAGCACCGGGGAGCTGTTTTTT CASSLGRSSTGELFF TRBJ2-2 - few TRBV7-8
TGCAGCGTTGAAGATCAGCTAGCGGGTGCTTACAATGAGCAGTTCTTC CSVEDQLAGAYNEQFF TRBJ2-1 TRBD2 few TRBV29-1
TGTGCCAGCAGTCCAACCAGGGGGACCGAGCAGTACTTC CASSPTRGTEQYF TRBJ2-7 TRBD1 - TRBV12-3/TRBV12-4
TGTGCCAGCAGCACGGACAGGTACACTGAAGCTTTCTTT CASSTDRYTEAFF TRBJ1-1 TRBD1 few TRBV5-4
TGCAGCGTTGAATTTGTGGTAGGGCGGGGGAATGAGCAGTTCTTC CSVEFVVGRGNEQFF TRBJ2-1 TRBD2 - TRBV29-1
TGCAGTGCTAGCCTGCTGGGGGGTTACGGTGAAGCTTTCTTT CSASLLGGYGEAFF TRBJ1-1 - - TRBV20-1
TGTGCCACCAGCAGAGATCTACTAGCGGGAGAGTTGTATTTT CATSRDLLAGELYF TRBJ2-3 TRBD2 few TRBV15
TGCGCCAGCAGCCAAGAATCGGGCAGCCTCTACGAGCAGTACTTC CASSQESGSLYEQYF TRBJ2-7 - - TRBV4-1